This is a list of T cell receptor beta chains from one sample in a study of radiotherapy plus CTLA-4 blockade in lung cancer. Sequencing used immunoSEQ multiplex PCR; TCRdb keeps in-frame clones, though not all of them. The data hold around 99,000 clones, with around 90% observed a single time. The starting material was peripheral blood, obtained from a patient treated with radiotherapy plus ipilimumab. These receptors originate from a human donor with non-small cell lung cancer that progressed on radiotherapy plus ipilimumab. CDR3s include the opening cysteine and the closing phenylalanine or tryptophan. Fields, in order: V gene, clone size, J gene, D gene, CDR3 DNA, CDR3 protein. A D gene is named only where the DNA matches it firmly. Clone size is given for some rows only: seen once, a few or many times, or a class if the clone is expanded.

>TRBV19|.|TRBJ2-5|.
TGTGCCAGCAGGGGGGATGGTGAGACCCAGTACTTC
CASRGDGETQYF
>TRBV7-9|.|TRBJ2-3|.
TGTGCCAGCAGCTTACCGGGCCCAGATACGCAGTATTTT
CASSLPGPDTQYF
>TRBV9|.|TRBJ2-3|TRBD2
TGTGCCAGCAGTTCGGGACTAGCGGGAGGGCCGTCTGATACGCAGTATTTT
CASSSGLAGGPSDTQYF
>TRBV2|once|TRBJ2-3|TRBD2
TGTGCCAGCCGGGGGGGCCGACTAGCGGGAGGGGTAGATACGCAGTATTTT
CASRGGRLAGGVDTQYF
>TRBV19|.|TRBJ2-7|TRBD2
TGTGCCAGTAGTTCCCGACTAGCGGCTGAGCAGTACTTC
CASSSRLAAEQYF
>TRBV5-6|.|TRBJ1-3|.
TGTGCCAGCAGCCTGGGACCGGTCTCTGGAAACACCATATATTTT
CASSLGPVSGNTIYF
>TRBV30|.|TRBJ2-5|TRBD2
TGTGCCGGAGTGCGGGGGGCGCGGGAGACCCAGTACTTC
CAGVRGARETQYF
>TRBV6-5|.|TRBJ2-1|.
TGTGCCAGCAGTGGGACTCTGGGTGAGCAGTTCTTC
CASSGTLGEQFF
>TRBV18|.|TRBJ2-5|TRBD2
TGTGCCAGCTCACCTGTGGGAGGGAGTGAGACCCAGTACTTC
CASSPVGGSETQYF
>TRBV6-6|.|TRBJ2-7|TRBD1
TGTGCCAGCAGGTATCAGGGACAGGGGGGCGAGCAGTACTTC
CASRYQGQGGEQYF
>TRBV7-7|.|TRBJ2-5|.
TGTGCTAGCAGCCCGATGACAGTAACAGGGGAGACCCAGTACTTC
CASSPMTVTGETQYF
>TRBV7-7|.|TRBJ2-7|.
TGTGCTAGCAGCCCTCTGGGGAACCCGAGCGAGCAGTACTTC
CASSPLGNPSEQYF
>TRBV2|.|TRBJ2-7|.
TGTGCCAGCCGGCGGGACAGAATTTACGAGCAGTACTTC
CASRRDRIYEQYF
>TRBV7-8|.|TRBJ2-1|.
TGTGCCAGCAGCTCGCGGGGCATTGAGCAGTTCTTC
CASSSRGIEQFF
>TRBV5-1|.|TRBJ2-3|.
TGCGCCAGCAACCTTGGAGGGTCCATTCCGGATACGCAGTATTTT
CASNLGGSIPDTQYF
>TRBV11-2|.|TRBJ2-2|.
TGTGCCAGCAGCTTAAACGCTAACACCGGGGAGCTGTTTTTT
CASSLNANTGELFF
>TRBV5-4|.|TRBJ2-1|.
TGTGCCAGCAGCTTGGAAATCAGGGGTAATGAGCAGTTCTTC
CASSLEIRGNEQFF
>TRBV2|.|TRBJ2-5|.
TGTGCCAGCAGTGAGCGGCTTCAAGAGACCCAGTACTTC
CASSERLQETQYF